The subject of this entry is one TCR beta chain. Trimming took 5 bases from V and 4 from J; bases not matched to a gene: 10. This CDR3 spans 14 amino acids. Germline V gives CDR1 GTSNPN, CDR2 SVGIG (reference sequence). This record belongs to a study of radiotherapy plus CTLA-4 blockade in lung cancer. Assay: immunoSEQ multiplex PCR; the TCRdb copy retains only in-frame clones and omits some. The sample shows tens of thousands of clones, 84% of them seen only once. The starting material was peripheral blood, obtained from a patient treated with radiotherapy plus ipilimumab. This TCR derives from a human donor with non-small cell lung cancer whose response to radiotherapy plus ipilimumab could not be evaluated. This sequence joins TRBV30 and TRBJ2-7; TRBD1 matches at 8 bases. CDR3 nucleotide sequence: TGTGCCTGGGATCCCGGACAGGGAAAGTACGAGCAGTACTTC. This codes for CAWDPGQGKYEQYF.